These 32 T cell receptor beta chains originate from one sample sequenced in a study of blood T cell repertoires in COVID-19. TCRdb keeps only in-frame clones here, not all; method: immunoSEQ multiplex PCR. The sample includes 110,000 to 150,000 clones, 81% seen only once; the top ten take around 8.8%. The sample consisted of peripheral blood. These receptor sequences come from a human donor in a cohort sampled during active COVID-19.

The chain couples TRBV6-6 to TRBJ1-3, with D unclear. Per the germline V gene, CDR1 is MNHNY and CDR2 is SVGAGI (reference sequence). V was pared by 2 bases and J by 0 bases, with 11 bases between. This CDR3 is 16 amino acids long. The CDR3 protein is CASSYEGANSGNTIYF. CDR3 nucleotides: TGTGCCAGCAGTTACGAGGGAGCCAACTCTGGAAACACCATATATTTT.

This clone has just a few counts. The rearrangement joins TRBV4-2 to TRBJ2-7; D unresolved. This CDR3 comprises 13 residues. V lost 1 base and J lost 7, with 11 bases in between. The germline CDR1 and CDR2 sequences are LGHNA and YNFKEQ. DNA of the CDR3: TGTGCCAGCAGCCAAGGGTATAAGCTTGAGCAGTACTTC. This codes for CASSQGYKLEQYF.

This sequence joins TRBV28 and TRBJ2-7, with 12 bases fitting TRBD2. The CDR3 covers 17 residues. J was trimmed by 3 bases and V by 6 bases; bases with no gene match: 12. Germline V gene sequence: CDR1 MDHEN, CDR2 SYDVKM. The CDR3 nucleotides are TGTGCCAGCAGCACTGGACTAGCGGGGAGATCCTACTACGAGCAGTACTTC. It specifies CASSTGLAGRSYYEQYF.

The chain combines TRBV18 with TRBJ2-7; 8 positions agree with TRBD1. This CDR3 contains 18 residues. With 1 base clipped from V and 2 bases from J, the junction kept 13 bases outside the gene matches. In germline, CDR1 is KGHSH, CDR2 LQKENI. The CDR3 DNA reads as TGTGCCAGCTCACCACTTACCCCCGACAGGGGACGAACCTACGAGCAGTACTTC. Protein sequence: CASSPLTPDRGRTYEQYF. Together with reference TRBV18 and TRBJ2-7, the CDR3 gives the full variable domain: NAGVMQNPRHLVRRRGQEARLRCSPMKGHSHVYWYRQLPEEGLKFMVYLQKENIIDESGMPKERFSAEFPKEGPSILRIQQVVRGDSAAYFCASSPLTPDRGRTYEQYFGPGTRLTVT.

The chain combines TRBV11-3 with TRBJ2-7, with TRBD1 matching over 10 bases. The junction had 3 bases not matched to a gene; V was cut back by 4 bases and J by 9 bases. CDR3 size: 12 residues. Germline CDR1 and CDR2: SGHNT and YENEEA. The CDR3 DNA reads as TGTGCCAGCAGCTCCGGGACAGGGGCGCAGTACTTC. Translating it yields CASSSGTGAQYF.

V usage is TRBV29-1 and J usage is TRBJ2-2; D remains ambiguous. The CDR3 extends over 11 amino acids. Germline V gives CDR1 SQVTM, CDR2 ANQGSEA. With 7 bases removed from V and 4 bases from J, the gap between germline ends came to 7 bases. CDR3 sequence reads: CSATRTGELFF. DNA of the CDR3: TGCAGCGCCACTCGCACCGGGGAGCTGTTTTTT.

This sequence joins TRBV6-5 and TRBJ2-7, with TRBD1 matching over 9 bases. Germline V gene data show CDR1 as MNHEY and CDR2 as SVGAGI. This CDR3 contains 14 residues. Germline trimming cut 6 bases from V and 3 bases from J; bases unmatched to any gene: 6. CDR3 in amino acids: CASRTGGIVYEQYF. In DNA, the CDR3 is TGTGCCAGCAGAACAGGGGGCATAGTCTACGAGCAGTACTTC.

V and J are TRBV9 and TRBJ1-1; D is ambiguous. Trimming removed 0 bases from V and 5 bases from J, with 8 bases in between. The CDR3 extends over 13 amino acids. Germline CDR1 and CDR2: SGDLS and YYNGEE. CDR3 protein: CASSVEFQTEAFF. DNA for the CDR3: TGTGCCAGCAGCGTAGAATTCCAGACTGAAGCTTTCTTT.

V usage is TRBV19 and J usage is TRBJ2-7; 10 bases map to TRBD2. V lost 5 bases, J lost 0 bases, and 7 bases stayed unmatched. The CDR3 has 16 amino acids. Germline V gives CDR1 LNHDA, CDR2 SQIVND (reference sequence). The CDR3 reads CASSARLAGGSYEQYF. The CDR3 nucleotides are TGTGCCAGTAGTGCAAGACTAGCGGGCGGCTCCTACGAGCAGTACTTC.

The chain is built from TRBV9 and TRBJ1-4, with D possibly being TRBD1 (6 bases). The germline CDR1 and CDR2 sequences are SGDLS and YYNGEE. Trimming removed 3 bases at V and 0 bases at J, with 15 bases between. This CDR3 has 17 residues. CDR3 nucleotide sequence: TGTGCCAGCAGCGAGGGGGGGACTTGGGCAACTAATGAAAAACTGTTTTTT. Translation: CASSEGGTWATNEKLFF.

Note on this clone: The sample holds other DNA sequences that translate to the same CDR3. This chain connects TRBV12-3 or TRBV12-4 to TRBJ2-7, with 8 bases lining up with TRBD2. The CDR3 contains 13 residues. V shed 2 bases, J shed 4 bases, and the junction held 1 base outside the gene matches. In DNA, the CDR3 is TGTGCCAGCAGTTTACGGGGGGGATACGAGCAGTACTTC. It encodes CASSLRGGYEQYF.

This rearrangement joins TRBV6-2 or TRBV6-3 to TRBJ1-6; D perhaps matches TRBD1 (5 bases). CDR3 length: 16 amino acids. V gave up 2 bases and J gave up 5 bases, with 13 bases separating them. Per the germline V gene, CDR1 is MNHEY and CDR2 is SVGEGT. CDR3 region: CASSYKGGHNNSPLHF. In DNA, the CDR3 is TGTGCCAGCAGTTACAAGGGCGGACACAATAATTCACCCCTCCACTTT.

The chain recombines TRBV28 with TRBJ2-1; 7 bases are shared with TRBD1. V dropped 5 bases and J dropped 8; count of bases not matched to a gene: 6. CDR1 is MDHEN, CDR2 SYDVKM, per germline. CDR3 length equals 13 residues. CDR3 sequence reads: CASSGDSSYEQFF. Here the CDR3 DNA reads TGTGCCAGCAGTGGGGACAGCTCGTATGAGCAGTTCTTC.

This chain uses TRBV7-9 with TRBJ1-2; 7 positions agree with TRBD1. V dropped 1 base and J dropped 8; count of bases not matched to a gene: 7. The CDR3 is made up of 14 amino acids. Germline CDR1 SEHNR, CDR2 FQNEAQ (reference sequence). The DNA for the CDR3 is TGTGCCAGCAGCTTAGGGACAGGTGGACGAGGCTACACCTTC. Translating gives CASSLGTGGRGYTF.

The chain links TRBV21-1 to TRBJ1-5. TRBV21-1 is a pseudogene segment. The CDR3 is 15 amino acids. Here the CDR3 reads CAPPEGPDSNQPQHF. The CDR3 nucleotides are TGTGCCCCCCCGGAGGGGCCGGATAGCAATCAGCCCCAGCATTTT.

The chain is built from TRBV27 and TRBJ1-5, with 9 nucleotides matching TRBD1. V trimming: 2 bases; J trimming: 2 bases; junction bases outside the gene matches: 1. The CDR3 consists of 15 residues. The germline gives CDR1 MNHEY, CDR2 SMNVEV (reference sequence). The DNA of the CDR3 is TGTGCCAGCAGTTTAGACAGGGGGGGCAATCAGCCCCAGCATTTT. Translated: CASSLDRGGNQPQHF.

This chain links TRBV27 with TRBJ1-6, with 7 bases lining up with TRBD1. Germline assignment: CDR1 MNHEY and CDR2 SMNVEV (reference sequence). The J segment lost 4 bases and the V segment lost 10 bases, leaving 7 bases of the junction unmatched. This CDR3 contains 14 residues. The CDR3 spells CATPGTAYNSPLHF. The CDR3 nucleotides are TGTGCCACCCCAGGGACAGCTTATAATTCACCCCTCCACTTT.

The chain couples TRBV4-3 to TRBJ1-1; TRBD1 aligns across 7 bases. The CDR3 has 17 residues. Trimming cost V 2 bases and J 0 bases; bases outside gene matches: 9. CDR1 is LGHNA and CDR2 is YSLEER in the germline V gene. This chain's CDR3 is CASSQSRGTVMNTEAFF. CDR3 in DNA: TGCGCCAGCAGCCAATCCCGGGGGACAGTCATGAACACTGAAGCTTTCTTT.

The genes are TRBV5-1 and TRBJ2-7; perhaps TRBD2 as D (5 bases). Germline CDR1 SGHRS, CDR2 YFSETQ. Trimming cost V 0 bases and J 3 bases, with 13 bases left between them. The CDR3 sequence is 15 residues long. The CDR3 region is CASSLELVGGYEQYF. CDR3 DNA sequence: TGCGCCAGCAGCTTGGAACTAGTAGGTGGCTACGAGCAGTACTTC. The whole variable domain, filled in from reference TRBV5-1 and TRBJ2-7, reads KAGVTQTPRYLIKTRGQQVTLSCSPISGHRSVSWYQQTPGQGLQFLFEYFSETQRNKGNFPGRFSGRQFSNSRSEMNVSTLELGDSALYLCASSLELVGGYEQYFGPGTRLTVT.

In DNA form, the CDR3 reads TGTGCCAGCTCACTACAGTCTCTAGCGGGAGTCTCCTACGAGCAGTACTTC. It specifies CASSLQSLAGVSYEQYF. The chain is built from TRBV18 and TRBJ2-7; 10 bases fit TRBD2. Germline CDR1 reads KGHSH; CDR2 reads LQKENI. The length of the CDR3 is 17 residues. With 4 bases clipped from V and 0 bases from J, the junction kept 9 bases outside the gene matches. Full variable domain (outside the CDR3, taken from reference TRBV18 and TRBJ2-7): NAGVMQNPRHLVRRRGQEARLRCSPMKGHSHVYWYRQLPEEGLKFMVYLQKENIIDESGMPKERFSAEFPKEGPSILRIQQVVRGDSAAYFCASSLQSLAGVSYEQYFGPGTRLTVT.

The chain joins TRBV2 to TRBJ1-2, with 7 bases fitting TRBD1. Germline trimming cut 0 bases from V and 5 bases from J; bases unmatched to any gene: 6. The CDR3 has 15 amino acids. The germline CDR1 and CDR2 sequences are SNHLY and FYNNEI. The CDR3, as DNA: TGTGCCAGCAGTGAAGCATGGGGACAGATTTATGGCTACACCTTC. Residues: CASSEAWGQIYGYTF.

The chain carries TRBV5-1 and TRBJ1-2; 9 nucleotides match TRBD1. There are 15 residues in the CDR3. V lost 4 bases and J lost 8; bases outside the gene matches: 12. Per the germline V gene, CDR1 is SGHRS and CDR2 is YFSETQ. In DNA form, the CDR3 reads TGCGCCAGCAGCCCGGAGGGGACAGGGTTATCAGGCTACACCTTC. This sequence encodes CASSPEGTGLSGYTF. The full variable domain, its missing parts supplied by reference TRBV5-1 and TRBJ1-2, is KAGVTQTPRYLIKTRGQQVTLSCSPISGHRSVSWYQQTPGQGLQFLFEYFSETQRNKGNFPGRFSGRQFSNSRSEMNVSTLELGDSALYLCASSPEGTGLSGYTFGSGTRLTVV.

The chain uses TRBV7-3 and TRBJ2-2; 12 bases align to TRBD1. Germline CDR1 SGHTA, CDR2 FQGTGA. Trimming removed 5 bases from V and 17 bases from J; junction bases left unmatched: 12. CDR3 length: 14 amino acids. The chain's CDR3 is CASSKNTGTGGVFF. The DNA for the CDR3 is TGTGCCAGCAGCAAAAATACCGGGACAGGGGGCGTTTTTTTT.

A single count supports this clone. The genes are TRBV19 and TRBJ1-3; possibly TRBD1 for D (6 bases). CDR3 size: 17 residues. Germline V gene data show CDR1 as LNHDA and CDR2 as SQIVND (reference sequence). Trimming pared 5 bases from V and 0 bases from J, leaving 17 bases between. The DNA for the CDR3 is TGTGCCAGTAGTCCCCTAGGGGGGGCCGGCTCTGGAAACACCATATATTTT. Its protein product is CASSPLGGAGSGNTIYF.

This chain joins TRBV7-2 and TRBJ2-7; 9 bases are shared with TRBD2. The CDR3 sequence is 15 residues long. V shed 1 base and J 3 bases; nucleotides not matched to a gene: 4. Germline CDR1 and CDR2: SGHTA and FQGNSA. The CDR3 reads CASSLGLADLYEQYF. As DNA, the CDR3 is TGTGCCAGCAGCTTAGGACTAGCGGACCTCTACGAGCAGTACTTC.

The V and J genes are TRBV9 and TRBJ2-6; D is possibly TRBD1 (6 bases). CDR3 size: 14 residues. V was clipped by 4 bases and J by 7 bases, with 12 bases between them. Germline values: CDR1 SGDLS, CDR2 YYNGEE. CDR3 sequence (DNA): TGTGCCAGCAGCCCTACGACAGGAGCCAACGTCCTGACTTTC. Protein: CASSPTTGANVLTF.

This clone was seen only once. This sequence joins TRBV15 and TRBJ2-7; 11 bases align to TRBD2. In germline, CDR1 is LNHNV, CDR2 YYDKDF (reference sequence). J was trimmed by 2 bases and V by 5 bases; bases with no gene match: 14. This CDR3 is 18 amino acids long. CDR3 nucleotide sequence: TGTGCCACCAGCGAGAGAGGGGCTAGCGGGAGGAATACCTACGAGCAGTACTTC. Translation: CATSERGASGRNTYEQYF. Full variable domain (outside the CDR3, taken from reference TRBV15 and TRBJ2-7): DAMVIQNPRYQVTQFGKPVTLSCSQTLNHNVMYWYQQKSSQAPKLLFHYYDKDFNNEADTPDNFQSRRPNTSFCFLDIRSPGLGDTAMYLCATSERGASGRNTYEQYFGPGTRLTVT.

The chain carries TRBV18 and TRBJ1-2, with a possible D match to TRBD1 (5 bases). The CDR3 length is 15 residues. The V gene lost 0 bases and the J gene lost 0 bases, with 8 bases spanning the gap. Germline V CDR1 and CDR2: KGHSH, LQKENI. CDR3 sequence: CASSPPGGPNYGYTF. CDR3 bases: TGTGCCAGCTCACCACCGGGGGGACCTAACTATGGCTACACCTTC. The whole variable domain, filled in from reference TRBV18 and TRBJ1-2, reads NAGVMQNPRHLVRRRGQEARLRCSPMKGHSHVYWYRQLPEEGLKFMVYLQKENIIDESGMPKERFSAEFPKEGPSILRIQQVVRGDSAAYFCASSPPGGPNYGYTFGSGTRLTVV.

This clone was detected only a few times. This chain uses TRBV27 with TRBJ1-5, with 7 bases matching TRBD1. CDR1 and CDR2 (germline): MNHEY, SMNVEV (reference sequence). Trimming removed 6 bases from V and 0 bases from J; junction bases left unmatched: 2. The CDR3 spans 14 residues. The DNA of the CDR3 is TGTGCCAGCAGAAACAGGGGTAGCAATCAGCCCCAGCATTTT. This codes for CASRNRGSNQPQHF.

The chain links TRBV4-2 to TRBJ2-7; 7 nucleotides line up with TRBD2. V was clipped by 4 bases and J by 0 bases; unmatched bases: 9. Germline CDR1 is LGHNA and CDR2 is YNFKEQ. This CDR3 is built from 16 residues. The CDR3 loop reads CASSREGAGSSYEQYF. The DNA for the CDR3 is TGTGCCAGCAGCCGGGAGGGCGCGGGGAGCTCCTACGAGCAGTACTTC.

V and J are TRBV29-1 and TRBJ2-3; possible D gene TRBD2, 6 bases. Germline-derived CDR1 and CDR2 are SQVTM and ANQGSEA. The CDR3 sequence is 15 residues long. The ends were cut back, 2 bases at V and 4 bases at J, with 16 bases in the middle. For the CDR3, the DNA is TGCAGCGTTGAATCGGGAGACGCGAGCGCAGATACGCAGTATTTT. It yields the protein CSVESGDASADTQYF.

This chain uses TRBV18 with TRBJ2-6, with 10 bases lining up with TRBD1. Germline V lookup: CDR1 KGHSH, CDR2 LQKENI. This CDR3 comprises 18 residues. The J segment lost 3 bases and the V segment lost 3 bases, leaving 8 bases of the junction unmatched. CDR3 residues: CASSPRTGGRGGANVLTF. CDR3 nucleotide sequence: TGTGCCAGCTCACCTAGGACAGGGGGTCGTGGTGGGGCCAACGTCCTGACTTTC.